One and the same sample provided the 11 T cell receptor beta chains below, sequenced in a study of T cells in Graves' hyperthyroidism and ophthalmopathy. What was amplified from RNA transcripts were TCR beta CDR3 regions. The study used the HTBI primer set for a first-round RT-PCR of the TCR CDR3. TCRdb re-analysed the multiplex PCR reads in MiXCR, keeping a single row per CDR3 protein. The sample shows about 400,000 distinct CDR3 sequences, roughly 14% of them seen only once. The source material was blood. Source of these receptors: a woman aged 18 to 35 with Graves' hyperthyroidism that later progressed to Graves' ophthalmopathy.

This clonotype was counted only a few times. This chain joins TRBV28 and TRBJ1-3; 7 bases match TRBD1. The CDR3 loop spans 16 amino acids. CDR1 MDHEN and CDR2 SYDVKM come from the germline V gene. J gave up 4 bases and V 1 base, and 7 bases lay outside the gene matches. CDR3 loop: CASSLLQTGSGNTIYF. The CDR3 region has the DNA TGTGCCAGCAGTTTATTGCAGACAGGGAGCGGAAACACCATATATTTT.

This clonotype was counted only a few times. The chain is built from TRBV29-1 and TRBJ1-2, with TRBD1 identical over 7 bases. The CDR3 spans 15 residues. CDR1 and CDR2 (germline): SQVTM, ANQGSEA. V trimming: 6 bases; J trimming: 4 bases; junction bases outside the gene matches: 14. The CDR3 coding sequence is TGCAGCGTCCACGACAGGGAAACCGCGCCCTATGGCTACACCTTC. Translating gives CSVHDRETAPYGYTF.

With regard to this clonotype: A read error may explain this, as a much larger clone is one base away. The rearrangement joins TRBV27 to TRBJ1-4; no clear D. The CDR3 runs to 15 residues. From germline, CDR1 is MNHEY and CDR2 SMNVEV (reference sequence). V lost 5 bases and J 10 bases, leaving 20 bases between the germline ends. DNA for the CDR3: TGTGCCAGCAGTCGATTGGGTCAGAGAGGTGGAAAACTGTTTTTT. As protein: CASSRLGQRGGKLFF.

V usage is TRBV9 and J usage is TRBJ2-5, with D perhaps matching TRBD1 (5 bases). Deletions cut 0 bases from V and 1 base from J, with 10 bases between. CDR3 size: 15 residues. Germline V gene sequence: CDR1 SGDLS, CDR2 YYNGEE. The CDR3 sequence: CASSVGGASQETQYF. In nucleotides, the CDR3 is TGTGCCAGCAGCGTAGGGGGCGCTTCCCAAGAGACCCAGTACTTC.

This clonotype was counted at least ten times. The chain recombines TRBV20-1 with TRBJ2-3; possibly TRBD2 for D (5 bases). V was clipped by 6 bases and J by 2 bases, with 12 bases between them. Germline loops: CDR1 DFQATT, CDR2 SNEGSKA (reference sequence). The CDR3 length is 13 residues. The CDR3 sequence: CSAAQRNTDTQYF. The CDR3 DNA follows: TGCAGTGCCGCGCAGCGGAACACAGATACGCAGTATTTT.

Remarks on this clonotype: A much larger clone lies a single base off, so this may be a read error. CDR3 in amino acids: CASSRPGTSGNEQFF. CDR3 nucleotide sequence: TGTGCCAGCAGTCGACCCGGGACTAGCGGCAATGAGCAGTTCTTC. The chain recombines TRBV28 with TRBJ2-1, with 11 bases that match TRBD2. CDR1 is MDHEN and CDR2 is SYDVKM in the germline V gene. The CDR3 is 15 amino acids. V lost 5 bases to trimming and J lost 6 bases; unmatched junction nucleotides: 6.

This clonotype was detected only a few times. The chain links TRBV5-6 to TRBJ2-7; 8 nucleotides agree with TRBD1. The CDR3 contains 14 residues. CDR1 is SGHDT, CDR2 YYEEEE, per germline. Trimming at V came to 2 bases and at J to 4 bases, leaving 5 bases not matched to a gene. CDR3 bases: TGTGCCAGCAGCTTCCCGGACAGGGCTTACGAGCAGTACTTC. This translates into CASSFPDRAYEQYF.

The V gene is TRBV27, the J gene TRBJ2-6; D is ambiguous. The CDR3 has 17 amino acids. Looked up from germline, CDR1 is MNHEY and CDR2 is SMNVEV (reference sequence). V was trimmed by 5 bases and J by 0 bases, leaving 14 bases between them. The CDR3 is CASSPDTVNSGANVLTF. The CDR3, as DNA: TGTGCCAGCAGTCCAGACACTGTGAACTCTGGGGCCAACGTCCTGACTTTC.

This clonotype was seen only a few times. The gene calls are TRBV19 and TRBJ2-2; D may be TRBD1 (6 bases). Trimming stripped 5 bases from V and 2 bases from J, with 12 bases between. The germline V gene encodes CDR1 LNHDA and CDR2 SQIVND (reference sequence). The CDR3 is 15 residues long. The CDR3: CASSPGTKNTGELFF. CDR3 nucleotides: TGTGCCAGTAGTCCAGGGACAAAAAACACCGGGGAGCTGTTTTTT.

This clonotype was counted many times. This chain joins TRBV20-1 and TRBJ2-1, with TRBD2 matching over 8 bases. The CDR3 is 13 residues long. Germline CDR1 and CDR2: DFQATT and SNEGSKA (reference sequence). Trimming removed 8 bases from V and 4 bases from J; junction bases left unmatched: 7. CDR3 loop: CSPSGSSYNEQFF. In nucleotides, the CDR3 is TGCAGTCCGAGCGGGAGTAGTTACAATGAGCAGTTCTTC.

In this sample, this clonotype turned up many times. The chain has TRBV11-2 and TRBJ2-1; 8 bases line up with TRBD2. The junction had 21 bases not matched to a gene; V was cut back by 5 bases and J by 0 bases. Germline loops: CDR1 SGHAT, CDR2 FQNNGV. The CDR3 contains 21 residues. The CDR3: CASSLLGPGGPRRSSYNEQFF. CDR3 DNA sequence: TGTGCCAGCAGCCTACTTGGGCCGGGAGGGCCGAGAAGGAGCTCCTACAATGAGCAGTTCTTC.